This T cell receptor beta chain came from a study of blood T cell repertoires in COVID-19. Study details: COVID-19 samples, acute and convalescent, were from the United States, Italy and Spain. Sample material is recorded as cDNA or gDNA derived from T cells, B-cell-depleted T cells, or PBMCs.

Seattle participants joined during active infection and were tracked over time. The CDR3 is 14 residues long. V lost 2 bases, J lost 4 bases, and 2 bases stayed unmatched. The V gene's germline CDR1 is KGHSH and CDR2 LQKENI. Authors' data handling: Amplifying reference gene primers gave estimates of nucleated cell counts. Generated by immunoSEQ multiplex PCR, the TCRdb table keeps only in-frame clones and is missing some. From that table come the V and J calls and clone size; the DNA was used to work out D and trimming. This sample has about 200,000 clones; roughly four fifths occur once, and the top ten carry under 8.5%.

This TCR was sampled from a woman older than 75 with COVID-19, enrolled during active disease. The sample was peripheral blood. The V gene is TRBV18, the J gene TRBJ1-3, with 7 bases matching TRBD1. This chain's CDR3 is CASSPAGGGNTIYF. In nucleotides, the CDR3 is TGTGCCAGCTCACCAGCAGGGGGAGGAAACACCATATATTTT.